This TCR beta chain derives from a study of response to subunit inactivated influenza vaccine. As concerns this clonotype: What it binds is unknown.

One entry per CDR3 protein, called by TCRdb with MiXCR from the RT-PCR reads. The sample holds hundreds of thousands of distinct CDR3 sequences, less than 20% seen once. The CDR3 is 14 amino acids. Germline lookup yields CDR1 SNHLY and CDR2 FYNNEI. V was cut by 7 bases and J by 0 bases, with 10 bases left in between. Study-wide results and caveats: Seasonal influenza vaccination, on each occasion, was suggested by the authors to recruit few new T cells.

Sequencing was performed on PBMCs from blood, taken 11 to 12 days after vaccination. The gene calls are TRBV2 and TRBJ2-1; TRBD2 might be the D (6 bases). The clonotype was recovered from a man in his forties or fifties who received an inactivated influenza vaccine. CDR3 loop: CASKGLSSYNEQFF. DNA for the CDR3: TGTGCCAGCAAGGGACTGAGCTCCTACAATGAGCAGTTCTTC.